This TCR beta chain originates from a study of blood T cells in healthy people across ages. Study in general: When template switching was applied, about one barcoded beta molecule was captured per two T cells.

Through a sample-barcoded 5' primer and a J-beta primer mix, a second PCR was run for 7 to 11 cycles. TCRdb analysed the 5' RACE reads with MiXCR anew, one entry per CDR3 protein. The table lists around 1.1 million distinct CDR3 sequences, more than 30% of them singletons. The table lists this clonotype with a few counts. Trimming shortened V by 1 base and J by 3 bases, and 17 bases separated the two germline ends. The CDR3 runs 17 residues. From germline, CDR1 is MGHRA and CDR2 YSYEKL. The receptor's source is a young man in good health. Sequenced: blood. V gene TRBV4-1 combines with J gene TRBJ2-3; D unclear. In nucleotides, the CDR3 is TGCGCCAGCAGCCAAGCCCCGGCGCGTTTCGGGACAGATACGCAGTATTTT. Its protein product is CASSQAPARFGTDTQYF.